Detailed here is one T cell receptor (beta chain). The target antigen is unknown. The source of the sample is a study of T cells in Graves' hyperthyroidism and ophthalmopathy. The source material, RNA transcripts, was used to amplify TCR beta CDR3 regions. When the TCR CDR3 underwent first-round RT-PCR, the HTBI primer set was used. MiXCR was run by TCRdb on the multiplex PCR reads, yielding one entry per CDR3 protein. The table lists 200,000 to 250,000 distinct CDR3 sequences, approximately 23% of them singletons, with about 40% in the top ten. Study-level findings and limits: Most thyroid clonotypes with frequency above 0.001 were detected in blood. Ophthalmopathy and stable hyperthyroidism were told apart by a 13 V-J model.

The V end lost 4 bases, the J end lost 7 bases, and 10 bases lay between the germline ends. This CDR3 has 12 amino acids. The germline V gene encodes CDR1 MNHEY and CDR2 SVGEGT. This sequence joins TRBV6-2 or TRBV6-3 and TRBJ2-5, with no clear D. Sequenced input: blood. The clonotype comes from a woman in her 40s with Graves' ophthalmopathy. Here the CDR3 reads CASSSGPVTQYF. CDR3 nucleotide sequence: TGTGCCAGCAGTTCGGGCCCGGTGACCCAGTACTTC.